Each of the 32 T cell receptor beta chains below was sequenced from the same sample in a study of blood T cell repertoires in COVID-19. Sequenced by immunoSEQ multiplex PCR; TCRdb stores in-frame clones only, minus some. The sample includes over 200,000 clones, nearly 90% seen only once; the top ten take approximately 12%. Source material: peripheral blood. Every receptor here comes from a woman aged 18-35 years who had recovered from COVID-19.

This chain uses TRBV30 with TRBJ2-7; 8 positions agree with TRBD1. Germline V lookup: CDR1 GTSNPN, CDR2 SVGIG (reference sequence). With 2 bases clipped from V and 5 bases from J, the junction kept 5 bases outside the gene matches. The CDR3 extends over 13 amino acids. CDR3: CAWSWTGTHEQYF. The CDR3 DNA sequence: TGTGCCTGGAGTTGGACAGGGACCCACGAGCAGTACTTC.

This clone was observed a handful of times. This rearrangement joins TRBV5-6 to TRBJ2-7; D perhaps matches TRBD2 (6 bases). The CDR3 loop spans 18 amino acids. V gave up 1 base and J gave up 0 bases, with 20 bases separating them. From germline, CDR1 is SGHDT and CDR2 YYEEEE. CDR3 coding DNA: TGTGCCAGCAGCTTGTTTCTCGGCGGGATGGCCCCCTCCTACGAGCAGTACTTC. This encodes CASSLFLGGMAPSYEQYF. Supplemented by reference TRBV5-6 and TRBJ2-7, the full variable domain reads DAGVTQSPTHLIKTRGQQVTLRCSPKSGHDTVSWYQQALGQGPQFIFQYYEEEERQRGNFPDRFSGHQFPNYSSELNVNALLLGDSALYLCASSLFLGGMAPSYEQYFGPGTRLTVT.

V gene TRBV19 combines with J gene TRBJ2-1; 11 bases align to TRBD2. CDR1 is LNHDA and CDR2 is SQIVND in the germline V gene (reference sequence). With V trimmed by 5 bases and J by 6 bases, 9 bases remained unmatched. The CDR3 covers 16 residues. This chain's CDR3 is CASSSSLAGVSNEQFF. DNA for the CDR3: TGTGCCAGTAGTTCATCACTAGCGGGAGTGTCCAATGAGCAGTTCTTC. The variable domain in full, with the rest retrieved from reference TRBV19 and TRBJ2-1, is DGGITQSPKYLFRKEGQNVTLSCEQNLNHDAMYWYRQDPGQGLRLIYYSQIVNDFQKGDIAEGYSVSREKKESFPLTVTSAQKNPTAFYLCASSSSLAGVSNEQFFGPGTRLTVL.

The V gene is TRBV7-3, the J gene TRBJ2-4; 12 bases are a match to TRBD2. With 6 bases clipped from V and 12 bases from J, the junction kept 3 bases outside the gene matches. The CDR3 extends over 12 amino acids. Germline CDR1 reads SGHTA; CDR2 reads FQGTGA. CDR3 loop: CASRGTSGRQYF. The DNA for the CDR3 is TGTGCCAGCAGAGGGACTAGCGGGCGTCAGTACTTC.

This chain joins TRBV25-1 and TRBJ1-6, with unresolved D. This CDR3 is 14 amino acids long. V lost 0 bases and J lost 6, with 6 bases in between. Germline V CDR1 and CDR2: MGHDK, SYGVNS. CDR3 bases: TGTGCCAGCAGTGAATATATCGTTAATTCACCCCTCCACTTT. Translation: CASSEYIVNSPLHF.

The J gene is TRBJ2-5, the V gene TRBV18; possibly TRBD2 for D (6 bases). The germline V gene has CDR1 KGHSH and CDR2 LQKENI. V lost 3 bases and J 7 bases, leaving 15 bases between the germline ends. The CDR3 loop spans 14 amino acids. CDR3 DNA sequence: TGTGCCAGCTCACCTCAGGCCTCCGGGGGGACCCAGTACTTC. Protein sequence: CASSPQASGGTQYF.

The V call is TRBV7-9, the J call TRBJ2-6; perhaps TRBD2 as D (5 bases). CDR1 is SEHNR, CDR2 FQNEAQ, per germline (reference sequence). The ends were cut back, 5 bases at V and 0 bases at J, with 17 bases in the middle. This CDR3 has 18 amino acids. CDR3 sequence: CASSLRLLGRSGANVLTF. The DNA for the CDR3 is TGTGCCAGCAGCCTTAGACTACTCGGGCGCTCTGGGGCCAACGTCCTGACTTTC.

The V gene is TRBV14, the J gene TRBJ1-2, with D possibly matching TRBD1 (5 bases). Germline values: CDR1 SGHDN, CDR2 FVKESK. The CDR3 runs to 15 residues. V dropped 2 bases and J dropped 0 bases, with 10 bases sitting between them. CDR3 coding DNA: TGTGCCAGCAGCCAAAACAGGCGAGCTAACTATGGCTACACCTTC. Its protein is CASSQNRRANYGYTF.

V is TRBV4-3 and J is TRBJ2-5, with a possible D match to TRBD2 (5 bases). Trimming removed 0 bases at V and 5 bases at J, with 16 bases between. CDR1 is LGHNA, CDR2 YSLEER, per germline. This CDR3 spans 16 amino acids. The chain's CDR3 is CASSQDLSGPRETQYF. DNA of the CDR3: TGCGCCAGCAGCCAAGATTTAAGCGGTCCCAGGGAGACCCAGTACTTC.

This clone was picked up one time. This sequence joins TRBV10-3 and TRBJ1-3; D remains unclear. Trimming took 8 bases from V and 3 from J, leaving 8 bases between them. The CDR3 length is 12 residues. Germline V gives CDR1 ENHRY, CDR2 SYGVKD. As DNA, the CDR3 is TGTGCCATCGAGAGAGGTGGAAACACCATATATTTT. This sequence encodes CAIERGGNTIYF.

CDR3 region: CASSEGQLIAKNIQYF. DNA of the CDR3: TGCGCCAGCAGCGAGGGACAGCTAATAGCCAAAAACATTCAGTACTTC. The gene calls are TRBV5-1 and TRBJ2-4, with 7 positions matching TRBD1. In germline, CDR1 is SGHRS, CDR2 YFSETQ. The CDR3 has 16 residues. The junction had 7 bases not matched to a gene; V was cut back by 4 bases and J by 0 bases.

This chain uses TRBV7-3 with TRBJ2-5, with 7 bases identical to TRBD2. The germline gives CDR1 SGHTA, CDR2 FQGTGA. The CDR3 totals 15 residues. V shed 0 bases, J shed 5 bases, and the junction held 6 bases outside the gene matches. This CDR3 is CASSLTGGGWETQYF. Here the CDR3 DNA reads TGTGCCAGCAGCTTAACCGGGGGAGGGTGGGAGACCCAGTACTTC.

The CDR3 region is CASSYRRTYEQYF. CDR3 nucleotides: TGTGCCAGCAGTTACAGGAGGACCTACGAGCAGTACTTC. This chain links TRBV6-5 with TRBJ2-7; a weak D match, TRBD2 (5 bases). CDR3 length equals 13 residues. Trimming cost V 2 bases and J 2 bases, with 7 bases left between them. Looked up from germline, CDR1 is MNHEY and CDR2 is SVGAGI.

The rearrangement uses TRBV27 and TRBJ2-3; 9 bases align to TRBD2. The CDR3 contains 21 residues. With 2 bases clipped from V and 0 bases from J, the junction kept 18 bases outside the gene matches. CDR1 is MNHEY and CDR2 is SMNVEV in the germline V gene (reference sequence). The CDR3 spells CASSLGPGLAGGPVSTDTQYF. The DNA for the CDR3 is TGTGCCAGCAGTTTAGGGCCGGGACTGGCGGGAGGGCCCGTAAGCACAGATACGCAGTATTTT.

The chain joins TRBV9 to TRBJ1-5, with D possibly being TRBD1 (5 bases). CDR1 is SGDLS, CDR2 YYNGEE, per germline. V was shortened by 0 bases and J by 2 bases, with 9 bases between the two germline ends. The CDR3 is 15 residues long. Here the CDR3 reads CASSVGEGRNQPQHF. In DNA form, the CDR3 reads TGTGCCAGCAGCGTAGGGGAGGGGCGCAATCAGCCCCAGCATTTT.

The chain carries TRBV19 and TRBJ1-5, with 12 positions matching TRBD1. The length of the CDR3 is 15 residues. Unmatched junction bases numbered 8, after V lost 7 bases and J lost 7 bases. From germline, CDR1 is LNHDA and CDR2 SQIVND (reference sequence). The CDR3 region has the DNA TGTGCCAGTAAATTGGGGACAGGGGGCACCCAGCCCCAGCATTTT. The encoded protein is CASKLGTGGTQPQHF.

This sequence joins TRBV4-3 and TRBJ2-7, with 8 positions matching TRBD2. With V trimmed by 0 bases and J by 4 bases, 5 bases remained unmatched. The germline V gene encodes CDR1 LGHNA and CDR2 YSLEER. The CDR3 runs to 15 residues. CDR3 sequence: CASSQDHGGRYEQYF. The CDR3, as DNA: TGCGCCAGCAGCCAAGATCACGGCGGGAGGTACGAGCAGTACTTC.

The gene calls are TRBV27 and TRBJ2-7; 7 bases align to TRBD2. CDR1 and CDR2 (germline): MNHEY, SMNVEV (reference sequence). The CDR3 spans 17 residues. J gave up 6 bases and V 6 bases, and 20 bases lay outside the gene matches. The CDR3 loop reads CASSPLRELSRLGEQYF. CDR3 bases: TGTGCCAGCAGCCCCCTGCGGGAGTTAAGTCGGTTGGGCGAGCAGTACTTC.

The chain recombines TRBV10-1 with TRBJ1-1; no definite D call. V was cut by 3 bases and J by 5 bases, with 7 bases left in between. CDR1 is WNHNN, CDR2 SYGVQD, per germline (reference sequence). This CDR3 has 12 residues. CDR3 in amino acids: CASSDGGTEAFF. DNA of the CDR3: TGCGCCAGCAGTGATGGAGGGACTGAAGCTTTCTTT.

The CDR3 DNA sequence: TGTGCCAGCAGCGTAGCTACTATGATTTCTAGCACAGATACGCAGTATTTT. Residues: CASSVATMISSTDTQYF. This sequence joins TRBV9 and TRBJ2-3, with no clear D. Trimming removed 0 bases at V and 0 bases at J, with 14 bases between. Germline-derived CDR1 and CDR2 are SGDLS and YYNGEE. The CDR3 runs 17 residues.

The rearrangement uses TRBV19 and TRBJ1-1, with D unresolved. CDR1 and CDR2 (germline): LNHDA, SQIVND (reference sequence). CDR3 length: 17 amino acids. V lost 1 base and J 0 bases, leaving 15 bases between the germline ends. The CDR3 coding sequence is TGTGCCAGTAGTATAGCTGCCAGGCATACATTGAACACTGAAGCTTTCTTT. Encoded protein: CASSIAARHTLNTEAFF.

The chain joins TRBV3-1 (or the pseudogene TRBV3-2) to TRBJ2-2, with a possible D match to TRBD2 (5 bases). Germline V gene sequence: CDR1 LGHDT, CDR2 YNNKEL (reference sequence). This CDR3 has 16 residues. Trimming cost V 0 bases and J 1 base, with 9 bases left between them. The CDR3 DNA is TGTGCCAGCAGCCAAGAACCGGGGATGAACACCGGGGAGCTGTTTTTT. This gives the protein CASSQEPGMNTGELFF.

The genes are TRBV12-3 or TRBV12-4 and TRBJ2-7; tentative D call: TRBD2 (7 bases). The CDR3 has 13 amino acids. Deletions cut 6 bases from V and 5 bases from J, with 14 bases between. The CDR3 spells CASSLRGGDEQYF. The CDR3 bases are TGTGCCAGCAGCCTTAGGGGGGGAGACGAGCAGTACTTC.

The chain has TRBV13 and TRBJ1-1; D is possibly TRBD1 (6 bases). The CDR3 contains 15 residues. Germline values: CDR1 PRHDT, CDR2 FYEKMQ (reference sequence). V was clipped by 5 bases and J by 5 bases, with 18 bases between them. The CDR3 region has the DNA TGTGCCAGCAGCCCGGAAGATCCGGGACATACTGAAGCTTTCTTT. Residues: CASSPEDPGHTEAFF.

This clone has just one count. The chain links TRBV18 to TRBJ2-7; D unclear. Germline CDR1 KGHSH, CDR2 LQKENI. V was pared by 0 bases and J by 2 bases, with 8 bases between. The CDR3 consists of 14 residues. The CDR3 region has the DNA TGTGCCAGCTCACCACCCAGCGCCACCTACGAGCAGTACTTC. This gives the protein CASSPPSATYEQYF. Full variable domain (missing parts from reference TRBV18 and TRBJ2-7): NAGVMQNPRHLVRRRGQEARLRCSPMKGHSHVYWYRQLPEEGLKFMVYLQKENIIDESGMPKERFSAEFPKEGPSILRIQQVVRGDSAAYFCASSPPSATYEQYFGPGTRLTVT.

The chain is built from TRBV5-1 and TRBJ1-2; TRBD1 aligns across 7 bases. The CDR3 runs 14 residues. V gave up 4 bases and J gave up 5 bases; unmatched junction bases: 8. CDR1 SGHRS and CDR2 YFSETQ come from the germline V gene. The CDR3 loop reads CASSAGTDAYGYTF. CDR3 coding DNA: TGCGCCAGCAGCGCGGGGACAGATGCTTATGGCTACACCTTC.

This rearrangement joins TRBV6-5 to TRBJ2-1; D unclear. The CDR3 totals 14 residues. CDR1 and CDR2 from the germline V gene are MNHEY and SVGAGI. The V end lost 7 bases, the J end lost 0 bases, and 10 bases lay between the germline ends. CDR3 region: CASTRLDSYNEQFF. CDR3 bases: TGTGCCAGCACTCGACTGGACTCCTACAATGAGCAGTTCTTC.

The rearrangement links TRBV19 to TRBJ1-1; weak D call: TRBD1 (6 bases). Germline-derived CDR1 and CDR2 are LNHDA and SQIVND (reference sequence). Trimming stripped 1 base from V and 5 bases from J, with 14 bases between. The CDR3 is 15 residues long. The CDR3 loop is CASSIGGQGITEAFF. CDR3 DNA: TGTGCCAGTAGTATAGGGGGGCAGGGAATTACTGAAGCTTTCTTT.

V is TRBV19 and J is TRBJ2-3; the match to TRBD1 covers 7 bases. The CDR3 sequence is 14 residues long. CDR1 LNHDA and CDR2 SQIVND come from the germline V gene (reference sequence). Trimming took 4 bases from V and 6 from J; bases not matched to a gene: 7. The CDR3 nucleotides read TGTGCCAGTAGTAAGCCATTACAGGGGGATACGCAGTATTTT. Protein sequence: CASSKPLQGDTQYF. Full variable domain (remainder filled in from reference TRBV19 and TRBJ2-3): DGGITQSPKYLFRKEGQNVTLSCEQNLNHDAMYWYRQDPGQGLRLIYYSQIVNDFQKGDIAEGYSVSREKKESFPLTVTSAQKNPTAFYLCASSKPLQGDTQYFGPGTRLTVL.

This clone was counted a few times. The V gene is TRBV29-1, the J gene TRBJ1-5; D remains ambiguous. The CDR3 contains 14 residues. Germline CDR1 is SQVTM and CDR2 is ANQGSEA. Between the trimmed V and J ends, which lost 4 bases and 3 bases, there was a span of 13 bases. The CDR3 nucleotides read TGCAGCGTTGTACTTGCACAGATCAATCAGCCCCAGCATTTT. Translating gives CSVVLAQINQPQHF.

This chain uses TRBV27 with TRBJ1-1; 10 bases agree with TRBD1. V shed 5 bases, J shed 0 bases, and the junction held 6 bases outside the gene matches. Germline CDR1 and CDR2: MNHEY and SMNVEV (reference sequence). The length of the CDR3 is 16 residues. The DNA for the CDR3 is TGTGCCAGCAGTCCCAGGGACAGGGGTATGAACACTGAAGCTTTCTTT. It translates to CASSPRDRGMNTEAFF.

Only one count was recorded for this clone. The rearrangement links TRBV6-1 to TRBJ2-7; tentatively, D is TRBD2 (6 bases). Trimming removed 0 bases from V and 4 bases from J, with 19 bases in between. Looked up from germline, CDR1 is MNHNS and CDR2 is SASEGT. The CDR3 has 17 amino acids. The CDR3 reads CASSEAGWGGTPYEQYF. CDR3 DNA sequence: TGTGCCAGCAGTGAAGCGGGCTGGGGCGGGACTCCGTACGAGCAGTACTTC.